This entry is about one T cell receptor (beta chain). Its antigen is not identified. RNA was extracted with the RNeasy kit, and a quantity of about 0.5 to 1 ug was reverse transcribed using random hexamers. Multiplex PCR with immunoSEQ amplified the TCR beta CDR3 across 54 Vbeta and 13 Jbeta. TCRdb reprocessed the immunoSEQ multiplex PCR reads via MiXCR and lists one record per CDR3 protein. The profile shows about 190,000 distinct CDR3 sequences, more than 85% of them singletons. The CDR3 runs 14 residues. Germline CDR1 reads SGHNT; CDR2 reads YENEEA. Trimming removed 6 bases from V and 7 bases from J, with 16 bases in between. This specimen belongs to a study of CD8 T cells in Susac syndrome. Turning to the study itself: Patients with Susac syndrome had blood drawn and were at that point therapy-naive, on corticosteroids, or on intravenous immunoglobulin alone.

The study's findings and limits: As the study acknowledged, the number of individuals in its TCR sequencing and HLA analysis was relatively small.

The TEMRA cells underwent FACS enrichment, while the CD8+ and CD4+ T cells underwent negative isolation. Sequencing used CD8+ T cells from PBMCs. This receptor was obtained from a human donor with Susac syndrome. The chain links TRBV11-3 to TRBJ2-1, with D unclear. DNA of the CDR3: TGTGCCAGCAGTCCACACGCAAACGTAAATGAGCAGTTCTTC. Protein product: CASSPHANVNEQFF.